This T cell receptor beta chain derives from a study of circulating CD8 cells and anti-PD-1 response in melanoma. General study findings and limits: Subset repertoires were largely private at M1, with under 7% shared. Generally, no replicate experiments were performed. Expanded sorted subsets were checked for tumor reactivity using peptides. TIGIT repertoires were least diverse, DNEG repertoires most diverse.

Regarding this clonotype: Its antigen is currently unknown.

From live CD3+CD8+TCRalphabeta+ cells, four PD-1 and/or TIGIT subsets were sorted. The QIAseq Immune Repertoire TCR panel built the libraries from roughly 15 ng of total RNA. One entry per CDR3 protein, called by TCRdb with MiXCR from the reads. Of around 1,000 distinct CDR3 sequences in the sample, over 7% were seen once. Trimming took off 4 bases at V and 8 bases at J, with 15 bases between the two ends. The CDR3 spans 13 residues. Germline CDR1 is GTSNPN and CDR2 is SVGIG (reference sequence). The sample here was CD8+ T cells from PBMCs, taken at baseline or after one month of anti-PD-1 therapy (not recorded which). The receptor's source is a human donor with melanoma. This chain links TRBV30 with TRBJ2-1; unclear D gene. The DNA of the CDR3 is TGTGCCTGGAACGGAGAGGATCTGTATGAGCAGTTCTTC. Translated: CAWNGEDLYEQFF.